The 10 T cell receptor beta chains in this list originate from one sample, sequenced in a study of regulatory T cells in long-lasting Graves disease listed by TCRdb under 2021. Per the publication, the time point label means: persistent/refractory GD, antithyroid drugs over 5 years with positive TRAb. RNA was extracted from PBMCs in TRIzol for both TCR sequencing and RNA sequencing. The library was prepared using multiplex PCR. Data came from an Illumina HiSeq 4000. iRepertoire HTBI primers and Arm-PCR amplification of CDR3 regions were used to construct TCR beta libraries. TCRdb reran the public reads through fastp at Q25 and MiXCR, keeping productive beta chains. Entries are consolidated by CDR3 protein sequence, retaining the most common genes and DNA. The sample has approximately 400,000 distinct CDR3 sequences on record, less than 25% of them singletons. Roughly 20% of the sample goes to the ten largest clones.

The sequences come from peripheral blood mononuclear cells (PBMCs), collected when the disease was refractory, from a patient treated with antithyroid drugs. All receptors derive from a female donor with Graves disease.

Worth noting for this clonotype: This may come from a read error, since a much larger clone is one base off. The V gene is TRBV6-5, the J gene TRBJ1-2; the match to TRBD1 covers 8 bases. The CDR3 length is 15 residues. From germline, CDR1 is MNHEY and CDR2 SVGAGI. DNA for the CDR3: TGTGTCAGCAGTTACGGGACAGGAGGGGACTATGGCTACACCTTC. Its translation is CVSSYGTGGDYGYTF.

Worth noting for this clonotype: The junction departs from the called germline gene at one end, perhaps through a read error. The chain uses TRBV5-1 and TRBJ2-1, with D possibly matching TRBD2 (5 bases). This CDR3 comprises 14 residues. The germline gives CDR1 SGHRS, CDR2 YFSETQ. The CDR3, as DNA: TGCGCCGGCAGCTCCCAACTAGAAAATAATGAGCAGTTCTTC. It yields the protein CAGSSQLENNEQFF.

This clonotype was observed at least ten times. This chain joins TRBV3-1 and TRBJ2-5; possibly TRBD2 for D (6 bases). V was trimmed by 1 base and J by 4 bases, leaving 22 bases between them. Germline V CDR1 and CDR2: LGHDT, YNNKEL (reference sequence). The CDR3 contains 18 residues. The CDR3 DNA reads as TGTGCCAGCAGCCAAGGGGCATTATCCGGGAGTCCCCGAGAGACCCAGTACTTC. It specifies CASSQGALSGSPRETQYF.

The chain combines TRBV7-2 with TRBJ2-4; tentatively, D is TRBD1 or TRBD2 (5 bases each). Germline V gene lookup returns CDR1 SGHTA and CDR2 FQGNSA. Between the trimmed V and J ends, which lost 5 bases and 10 bases, there was a span of 15 bases. The CDR3 has 13 amino acids. The CDR3 sequence is CASSPTEWEIQYF. In DNA form, the CDR3 reads TGTGCCAGCAGCCCGACAGAATGGGAGATTCAGTACTTC.

This clonotype was seen a handful of times. The chain carries TRBV28 and TRBJ2-1; 9 bases agree with TRBD2. Trimming removed 3 bases from V and 9 bases from J; junction bases left unmatched: 12. Germline CDR1 MDHEN, CDR2 SYDVKM. This CDR3 has 16 amino acids. CDR3 amino acids: CASSFPHGGRAGEQFF. The CDR3 nucleotides read TGTGCCAGCAGTTTCCCCCATGGCGGGAGGGCCGGTGAGCAGTTCTTC.

This clonotype turned up a few times. The V and J genes are TRBV7-2 and TRBJ2-3; D remains ambiguous. Germline assignment: CDR1 SGHTA and CDR2 FQGNSA. V was cut by 0 bases and J by 6 bases, with 10 bases left in between. This CDR3 contains 14 residues. DNA for the CDR3: TGTGCCAGCAGCTTAGCGATGCCCCCCGATACGCAGTATTTT. Encoded protein: CASSLAMPPDTQYF.

This clonotype was seen only once. V and J are TRBV12-3 or TRBV12-4 and TRBJ1-1; D gene uncertain. V shed 5 bases and J shed 13 bases, with 20 bases lying between them. CDR3 length equals 13 residues. CDR3 protein: CASSQVATLKVFF. CDR3 bases: TGTGCCAGCAGTCAGGTGGCGACCCTTAAGGTTTTCTTT.

J is TRBJ2-5 and V is TRBV20-1; TRBD2 matches 9 bases. Germline lookup yields CDR1 DFQATT and CDR2 SNEGSKA (reference sequence). The CDR3 is made up of 14 amino acids. The J segment lost 5 bases and the V segment lost 2 bases, leaving 6 bases of the junction unmatched. The CDR3 loop reads CSARKVAGDETQYF. The CDR3 nucleotides read TGCAGTGCTAGAAAGGTAGCGGGAGATGAGACCCAGTACTTC.

This clonotype was detected many times. The genes are TRBV20-1 and TRBJ1-6, with TRBD1 as a possible D gene (6 bases). Germline CDR1 and CDR2: DFQATT and SNEGSKA (reference sequence). The CDR3 contains 14 residues. Trimming pared 0 bases from V and 4 bases from J, leaving 7 bases between. CDR3 protein: CSARDQGYNSPLHF. CDR3 coding DNA: TGCAGTGCTAGAGATCAGGGGTATAATTCACCCCTCCACTTT.

This clonotype was seen a handful of times. The J gene is TRBJ1-1, the V gene TRBV3-1, with 7 bases fitting TRBD1. This CDR3 contains 15 residues. The ends lost 10 bases at V and 4 bases at J; junction bases unmatched: 15. Per the germline V gene, CDR1 is LGHDT and CDR2 is YNNKEL (reference sequence). The CDR3 DNA reads as TGTGCCACCACGAGCCCGGACAGGCGGGGCACTGAAGCTTTCTTT. It translates to CATTSPDRRGTEAFF. Together with reference TRBV3-1 and TRBJ1-1, the CDR3 gives the full variable domain: DTAVSQTPKYLVTQMGNDKSIKCEQNLGHDTMYWYKQDSKKFLKIMFSYNNKELIINETVPNRFSPKSPDKAHLNLHINSLELGDSAVYFCATTSPDRRGTEAFFGQGTRLTVV.